The 21 T cell receptor beta chains reported below all come from one sample, sequenced in a study of blood T cell repertoires in COVID-19. The data were produced by immunoSEQ multiplex PCR, yet TCRdb's version contains in-frame clones alone and is incomplete. The sample includes some 200,000 clones, approximately 90% seen only once; the top ten take 5.5% to 7%. Sequenced sample: peripheral blood. The receptors here all came from a man older than 75 with acute or convalescent COVID-19.

The chain uses TRBV18 and TRBJ2-7, with TRBD2 matching 7 bases. CDR1 is KGHSH, CDR2 LQKENI, per germline. This CDR3 is built from 16 residues. The trim removed 2 bases at V and 6 bases at J, leaving 13 bases unmatched. The CDR3 loop reads CASSPKGRTSGFEQYV. CDR3 DNA: TGTGCCAGCTCACCAAAGGGCCGGACTAGTGGTTTCGAGCAGTACGTC.

This clone was seen once. The chain uses TRBV10-1 and TRBJ2-7; no definite D call. The length of the CDR3 is 14 residues. The germline V gene has CDR1 WNHNN and CDR2 SYGVQD (reference sequence). Trimming stripped 2 bases from V and 3 bases from J, with 11 bases between. CDR3 region: CASSEHSQIYEQYV. In DNA, the CDR3 is TGCGCCAGCAGTGAGCACAGCCAGATCTACGAGCAGTACGTC.

This chain links TRBV6-5 with TRBJ2-7; 7 bases are shared with TRBD1. The trim removed 6 bases at V and 0 bases at J, leaving 8 bases unmatched. Germline values: CDR1 MNHEY, CDR2 SVGAGI. The CDR3 extends over 15 amino acids. DNA for the CDR3: TGTGCCAGCAGACTACTGTACAGGGGCTCCTACGAGCAGTACGTC. Protein sequence: CASRLLYRGSYEQYV.

The chain joins TRBV7-6 to TRBJ2-7; TRBD1 agrees at 9 bases. Trimming removed 6 bases from V and 4 bases from J; junction bases left unmatched: 4. The CDR3 is 13 residues long. Germline V CDR1 and CDR2: SGHVS, FNYEAQ. The CDR3 DNA is TGTGCCAGCAGTCTCGACAGGGGGTACGAGCAGTACTTC. This translates into CASSLDRGYEQYF. Based on the CDR3 plus reference TRBV7-6 and TRBJ2-7, the full variable domain is GAGVSQSPRYKVTKRGQDVALRCDPISGHVSLYWYRQALGQGPEFLTYFNYEAQQDKSGLPNDRFSAERPEGSISTLTIQRTEQRDSAMYRCASSLDRGYEQYFGPGTRLTVT.

The V gene is TRBV5-1, the J gene TRBJ1-3, with D possibly being TRBD1 (6 bases). V lost 1 base, J lost 2 bases, and 13 bases lay in between. CDR1 SGHRS and CDR2 YFSETQ come from the germline V gene. The CDR3 totals 16 residues. The CDR3 region has the DNA TGCGCCAGCAGCTTGATGGCGGCAGGGGCTGGAAACACCATATATTTT. Residues: CASSLMAAGAGNTIYF.

The J gene is TRBJ2-7, the V gene TRBV27; weak D call: TRBD1 (5 bases). CDR1 MNHEY and CDR2 SMNVEV come from the germline V gene (reference sequence). V gave up 2 bases and J gave up 4 bases, with 12 bases separating them. This CDR3 spans 14 amino acids. The CDR3 coding sequence is TGTGCCAGCAGTTTAGCTGGAAAGGGGTACGAGCAGTACTTC. Translated: CASSLAGKGYEQYF.

The chain links TRBV24-1 to TRBJ2-2; TRBD2 matches at 7 bases. The CDR3 is made up of 17 amino acids. With V trimmed by 4 bases and J by 1 base, 8 bases remained unmatched. CDR1 and CDR2 (germline): KGHDR, SFDVKD. Here the CDR3 reads CATSEWSASGNTGELFF. The CDR3 DNA reads as TGTGCCACCAGTGAGTGGTCGGCTAGCGGGAACACCGGGGAGCTGTTTTTT.

This sequence joins TRBV30 and TRBJ1-2; 7 bases are shared with TRBD1. The CDR3 has 12 residues. Germline assignment: CDR1 GTSNPN and CDR2 SVGIG (reference sequence). Unmatched junction bases numbered 8, after V lost 5 bases and J lost 8 bases. The CDR3 loop is CAWDPQGGGYTF. The CDR3 nucleotides read TGTGCCTGGGATCCGCAGGGGGGCGGCTACACCTTC.

V usage is TRBV6-5 and J usage is TRBJ1-6, with 9 positions matching TRBD1. There are 15 residues in the CDR3. Germline loops: CDR1 MNHEY, CDR2 SVGAGI. J lost 12 bases, V lost 2 bases, and 8 bases had no gene match. The CDR3 region has the DNA TGTGCCAGCAGTTACCCGGGACAGGGTCAAAGACCCCTCCACTTT. As protein: CASSYPGQGQRPLHF.

This clone was observed a single time. One end of the junction is discordant with germline, which a read error may explain. The V gene is TRBV11-2, the J gene TRBJ2-4, with 14 nucleotides matching TRBD2. The V gene's germline CDR1 is SGHAT and CDR2 FQNNGV. The CDR3 covers 20 residues. The CDR3 DNA is TGTGCCAGCAGCGTAGAGACTAGCGGGAGGGCCGAGGGATCCAAAAACATTCAGTACTTC. Translation gives CASSVETSGRAEGSKNIQYF.

The genes are TRBV5-4 and TRBJ2-1, with 12 bases that match TRBD2. The CDR3 is 15 residues long. After removal of 3 bases from V and 8 bases from J, the junction contained 6 bases not matched to a gene. Germline loops: CDR1 SGHNT, CDR2 YYREEE (reference sequence). In nucleotides, the CDR3 is TGTGCCAGCAGCTGGCGGACTAGCGGGGTCTATGAGCAGTTCTTC. Residues: CASSWRTSGVYEQFF.

The chain combines TRBV6-5 with TRBJ2-6, with D maybe TRBD1 (5 bases). Germline V lookup: CDR1 MNHEY, CDR2 SVGAGI. The CDR3 extends over 15 amino acids. The ends were cut back, 6 bases at V and 0 bases at J, with 9 bases in the middle. The DNA for the CDR3 is TGTGCCAGCAGGAACAGGTTCTCTGGGGCCAACGTCCTGACTTTC. It translates to CASRNRFSGANVLTF.

The chain is built from TRBV6-5 and TRBJ1-1; TRBD1 agrees at 8 bases. The CDR3 covers 14 residues. From germline, CDR1 is MNHEY and CDR2 SVGAGI. V lost 8 bases and J lost 4; bases outside the gene matches: 9. The DNA of the CDR3 is TGTGCCAGCTACCTGACAGGGGCGAGCACTGAAGCTTTCTTT. Its translation: CASYLTGASTEAFF.

The J gene is TRBJ2-3, the V gene TRBV19, with a possible D match to TRBD1 (5 bases). CDR1 is LNHDA and CDR2 is SQIVND in the germline V gene (reference sequence). Between the trimmed V and J ends, which lost 2 bases and 1 base, there was a span of 10 bases. CDR3 length: 15 amino acids. The CDR3 loop reads CASSIPGWGTDTQYF. CDR3 DNA sequence: TGTGCCAGTAGTATACCAGGGTGGGGCACAGATACGCAGTATTTT.

This clone was counted between two and nine times. The chain uses TRBV6-2 or TRBV6-3 and TRBJ1-1; D is ambiguous. Looked up from germline, CDR1 is MNHEY and CDR2 is SVGEGT. This CDR3 contains 14 residues. V was pared by 6 bases and J by 6 bases, with 17 bases between. The CDR3 bases are TGTGCCAGCAGCCATCCGGAGCCGATCGCTGAAGCTTTCTTT. It is translated as CASSHPEPIAEAFF.

This clone was seen once. The genes are TRBV28 and TRBJ2-7; D gene unclear. The CDR3 sequence is 14 residues long. V was cut by 2 bases and J by 2 bases, with 10 bases left in between. The germline gives CDR1 MDHEN, CDR2 SYDVKM. The CDR3 loop is CASSLLGLAYEQYF. CDR3 nucleotides: TGTGCCAGCAGTTTACTTGGCCTAGCCTACGAGCAGTACTTC.

CDR3 DNA sequence: TGTGCCAGTAGTATCTACCCCGACTACCGCTACAATGAGCAGTTCTTC. Translating it yields CASSIYPDYRYNEQFF. V is TRBV19 and J is TRBJ2-1, with D perhaps TRBD2 (5 bases). Per the germline V gene, CDR1 is LNHDA and CDR2 is SQIVND (reference sequence). Trimming took off 3 bases at V and 3 bases at J, with 15 bases between the two ends. This CDR3 has 16 residues. Full variable domain (remainder filled in from reference TRBV19 and TRBJ2-1): DGGITQSPKYLFRKEGQNVTLSCEQNLNHDAMYWYRQDPGQGLRLIYYSQIVNDFQKGDIAEGYSVSREKKESFPLTVTSAQKNPTAFYLCASSIYPDYRYNEQFFGPGTRLTVL.

The chain combines TRBV5-8 with TRBJ1-1, with TRBD1 matching 7 bases. The length of the CDR3 is 16 residues. Germline V gene lookup returns CDR1 SGHTS and CDR2 YDEGEE. Germline trimming cut 1 base from V and 0 bases from J; bases unmatched to any gene: 6. CDR3 coding DNA: TGTGCCAGCAGCTTGTTGATAGGGGGCTTGAACACTGAAGCTTTCTTT. Protein sequence: CASSLLIGGLNTEAFF.

The chain joins TRBV3-1 (or the pseudogene TRBV3-2) to TRBJ2-1, with 8 bases aligning to TRBD1. The junction had 13 bases not matched to a gene; V was cut back by 8 bases and J by 7 bases. Germline values: CDR1 LGHDT, CDR2 YNNKEL (reference sequence). The CDR3 spans 15 residues. Here the CDR3 DNA reads TGTGCCAGCCGGTTCTCGGACAGGGTCGCGAATGAGCAGTTCTTC. This sequence encodes CASRFSDRVANEQFF.

On this clone: One end of the junction fails to match germline, which may point to a read error. Other nucleotide sequences in the sample specify the same CDR3. V and J are TRBV7-2 and TRBJ2-5; TRBD1 matches 11 bases. Germline-derived CDR1 and CDR2 are SGHTA and FQGNSA. This CDR3 is built from 16 residues. CDR3 sequence reads: CASSLAGTGGQETQYF. Written as DNA, the CDR3 is TGTGCCAGCAGCCTAGCGGGGACAGGGGGGCAAGAGACCCAGTACTTC.

This chain joins TRBV27 and TRBJ2-5; 9 bases are shared with TRBD1. CDR1 MNHEY and CDR2 SMNVEV come from the germline V gene (reference sequence). This CDR3 has 14 residues. V was clipped by 5 bases and J by 3 bases; unmatched bases: 4. CDR3: CASSPGQGKETQYF. The CDR3, as DNA: TGTGCCAGCAGTCCGGGACAGGGCAAAGAGACCCAGTACTTC.